The T cell receptor beta chain under discussion was sequenced for a study of cytomegalovirus exposure and HLA in healthy donors. The study, taken as a whole, reports: In a later analysis, parvovirus B19, influenza, CMV and Epstein-Barr virus appeared linked to several top co-occurrence clusters. In an earlier analysis, most TCR beta V segments were productive about 87% or about 30% of the time.

The PCR ran on 60 Vbeta and 13 Jbeta primers. The method was immunoSEQ multiplex PCR; TCRdb's version includes in-frame clones alone and lacks a portion of them. The sample has about 170,000 clones; roughly 80% are singletons. Of note for this clone: Its target is not known.

The sequence was collected from a male donor in good health and CMV-seronegative. Material: PBMCs.

CDR3: CASSYLGRDRNEKLFF. CDR3 nucleotide sequence: TGTGCCAGCAGTTACTTGGGGCGGGACAGGAATGAAAAACTGTTTTTT. The chain recombines TRBV6-5 with TRBJ1-4, with TRBD1 matching over 8 bases. This CDR3 is built from 16 residues. Germline assignment: CDR1 MNHEY and CDR2 SVGAGI. V trimming: 1 base; J trimming: 5 bases; junction bases outside the gene matches: 6.